A single sample is the source of the 13 T cell receptor beta chains below, sequenced in a study of blood T cell repertoires in COVID-19. Data came from immunoSEQ multiplex PCR; TCRdb stores just in-frame clones and leaves some out. The sample records about 320,000 clones, roughly 90% being singletons. Sequencing was done on a sample of PBMCs or T cells enriched from blood (not recorded which). The receptors derive from a man aged 60-69 years who had recovered from COVID-19.

In this sample, this clone turned up once. The J gene is TRBJ2-7, the V gene TRBV29-1, with 7 bases that match TRBD1. The trim removed 3 bases at V and 4 bases at J, leaving 12 bases unmatched. The CDR3 contains 15 residues. CDR1 is SQVTM, CDR2 ANQGSEA, per germline. CDR3 nucleotide sequence: TGCAGCGTTGACCCTGGAAGGGGGCAAGGGTACGAGCAGTACTTC. Protein sequence: CSVDPGRGQGYEQYF.

The rearrangement uses TRBV4-2 and TRBJ2-1, with D possibly matching TRBD1 (6 bases). This CDR3 region has 16 residues. Germline assignment: CDR1 LGHNA and CDR2 YNFKEQ. V lost 2 bases, J lost 5 bases, and 16 bases lay in between. The DNA for the CDR3 is TGTGCCAGCAGCCAACAGGGCAGGGGTACGGACAATGAGCAGTTCTTC. Amino acids: CASSQQGRGTDNEQFF.

This chain joins TRBV4-1 and TRBJ2-3, with D tentatively TRBD1 (7 bases). With 2 bases removed from V and 1 base from J, the gap between germline ends came to 16 bases. Looked up from germline, CDR1 is MGHRA and CDR2 is YSYEKL. CDR3 size: 17 residues. CDR3 sequence: CASSQRGGGEGTDTQYF. For the CDR3, the DNA is TGCGCCAGCAGCCAAAGAGGGGGCGGGGAGGGCACAGATACGCAGTATTTT.

CDR3: CASSKTPGTGRNTEAFF. CDR3 bases: TGTGCCAGTAGCAAAACCCCGGGGACAGGGAGGAACACTGAAGCTTTCTTT. The genes are TRBV19 and TRBJ1-1, with 9 bases aligning to TRBD1. The length of the CDR3 is 17 residues. The germline gives CDR1 LNHDA, CDR2 SQIVND (reference sequence). V trimming: 6 bases; J trimming: 1 base; junction bases outside the gene matches: 12. The full variable domain, with the rest looked up from reference TRBV19 and TRBJ1-1, is DGGITQSPKYLFRKEGQNVTLSCEQNLNHDAMYWYRQDPGQGLRLIYYSQIVNDFQKGDIAEGYSVSREKKESFPLTVTSAQKNPTAFYLCASSKTPGTGRNTEAFFGQGTRLTVV.

The rearrangement joins TRBV27 to TRBJ1-6; TRBD1 matches 8 bases. The CDR3 extends over 14 amino acids. The J segment lost 8 bases and the V segment lost 1 base, leaving 1 base of the junction unmatched. Germline lookup yields CDR1 MNHEY and CDR2 SMNVEV (reference sequence). CDR3 in DNA: TGTGCCAGCAGTTTATTGGACAGGGATTCACCCCTCCACTTT. This gives the protein CASSLLDRDSPLHF.

V is TRBV3-1 (or the pseudogene TRBV3-2) and J is TRBJ2-6, with D hard to call. Germline V CDR1 and CDR2: LGHDT, YNNKEL (reference sequence). This CDR3 has 15 amino acids. V was trimmed by 1 base and J by 2 bases, leaving 6 bases between them. CDR3 loop: CASSQGPTGANVLTF. As DNA, the CDR3 is TGTGCCAGCAGCCAAGGTCCTACTGGGGCCAACGTCCTGACTTTC.

The J gene is TRBJ2-3, the V gene TRBV3-1 (or the pseudogene TRBV3-2); TRBD1 agrees at 8 bases. This CDR3 spans 14 amino acids. V dropped 4 bases and J dropped 5; count of bases not matched to a gene: 5. Germline V gene sequence: CDR1 LGHDT, CDR2 YNNKEL (reference sequence). The CDR3 region is CASSLQGAEDTQYF. CDR3 DNA: TGTGCCAGCAGCCTTCAGGGGGCAGAAGATACGCAGTATTTT.

J is TRBJ1-3 and V is TRBV9; 10 nucleotides match TRBD1. V was pared by 7 bases and J by 2 bases, with 3 bases of the junction left unmatched. Germline CDR1 reads SGDLS; CDR2 reads YYNGEE. This CDR3 spans 14 amino acids. CDR3 residues: CASGTGDPGNTIYF. DNA of the CDR3: TGTGCCAGCGGGACAGGGGATCCTGGAAACACCATATATTTT. The full variable domain, completed using reference TRBV9 and TRBJ1-3, is DSGVTQTPKHLITATGQRVTLRCSPRSGDLSVYWYQQSLDQGLQFLIQYYNGEERAKGNILERFSAQQFPDLHSELNLSSLELGDSALYFCASGTGDPGNTIYFGEGSWLTVV.

The chain combines TRBV28 with TRBJ2-7; 9 bases align to TRBD2. Looked up from germline, CDR1 is MDHEN and CDR2 is SYDVKM. The V and J ends lost 3 bases and 4 bases, in that order; junction bases with no gene match: 10. The CDR3 has 16 residues. The CDR3: CASSFSWASGEYEQYF. CDR3 coding DNA: TGTGCCAGCAGTTTTTCCTGGGCTAGCGGGGAATACGAGCAGTACTTC.

DNA for the CDR3: TGTGCCAGCAGCGCGACAGTAACCCAGCCCCAGCATTTT. Translated, it gives CASSATVTQPQHF. This chain links TRBV9 with TRBJ1-5; tentatively, D is TRBD1 (5 bases). The germline V and J ends were trimmed by 3 bases and 7 bases, with 11 bases remaining between them. The CDR3 contains 13 residues. Germline CDR1 and CDR2: SGDLS and YYNGEE.

The CDR3 coding sequence is TGTGCCAGCAGCCCGGCCGGGACTGGCACAGATACGCAGTATTTT. It encodes CASSPAGTGTDTQYF. The rearrangement links TRBV6-5 to TRBJ2-3, with D perhaps TRBD2 (6 bases). The CDR3 is 15 residues long. Per the germline V gene, CDR1 is MNHEY and CDR2 is SVGAGI. V was shortened by 6 bases and J by 1 base, with 14 bases between the two germline ends.

The V and J genes are TRBV24-1 and TRBJ2-1, with 7 bases aligning to TRBD2. In germline, CDR1 is KGHDR, CDR2 SFDVKD. This CDR3 has 16 residues. With V trimmed by 4 bases and J by 7 bases, 12 bases remained unmatched. The CDR3 DNA reads TGTGCCACCAGTGACCGGACTAGTAATAGGCGGAATGAGCAGTTCTTC. Translated: CATSDRTSNRRNEQFF.

The rearrangement uses TRBV11-2 and TRBJ2-5, with 8 bases matching TRBD1. The CDR3 runs to 16 residues. Germline values: CDR1 SGHAT, CDR2 FQNNGV. The J segment lost 4 bases and the V segment lost 1 base, leaving 8 bases of the junction unmatched. The CDR3 here is CASSLGRGQFGETQYF. The CDR3 DNA follows: TGTGCCAGCAGCTTAGGCAGGGGGCAGTTCGGAGAGACCCAGTACTTC.